This is a list of T cell receptor beta chains from one sample in a study of blood T cell repertoires in COVID-19. TCRdb's copy holds only in-frame clones and misses some; the assay was immunoSEQ multiplex PCR. Here the sample spans roughly 190,000 clones, more than 75% being singletons. The source material was peripheral blood. These receptors originate from a man aged 35-49 years with active or convalescent COVID-19. Each CDR3 is given with its conserved first and last residue. The order of the fields is CDR3 protein, CDR3 DNA, V gene, D gene, J gene, clone size. D genes are given only for firm matches. Size is omitted from some rows. Given values are once, few, many or a class for expanded clones.

CDR3aa: CASSPRTGGGGYTF
CDR3nt: TGTGCCAGCAGCCCCCGTACAGGGGGCGGGGGCTACACCTTC
v_gene: TRBV9
d_gene: TRBD1
j_gene: TRBJ1-2
abundance: once

CDR3aa: CASSPGTSVFADTQYF
CDR3nt: TGCGCCAGCAGCCCGGGTACTTCGGTCTTTGCAGATACGCAGTATTTT
v_gene: TRBV5-1
d_gene: -
j_gene: TRBJ2-3
abundance: once

CDR3aa: CASSYRSGAGRGYSNQPQHF
CDR3nt: TGTGCCAGCAGTTACCGTTCAGGCGCAGGACGGGGTTATAGCAATCAGCCCCAGCATTTT
v_gene: TRBV6-2/TRBV6-3
d_gene: -
j_gene: TRBJ1-5
abundance: -

CDR3aa: CASSAPGGGYTEAFF
CDR3nt: TGTGCCAGCAGCGCTCCCGGCGGGGGGTACACTGAAGCTTTCTTT
v_gene: TRBV5-4
d_gene: -
j_gene: TRBJ1-1
abundance: few

CDR3aa: CASSPFSGTGLYEQYF
CDR3nt: TGTGCCAGCTCACCATTTAGCGGGACGGGACTCTACGAGCAGTACTTC
v_gene: TRBV18
d_gene: TRBD2
j_gene: TRBJ2-7
abundance: -

CDR3aa: CASSSQGLLETQYF
CDR3nt: TGTGCCAGCAGTTCCCAGGGTTTGTTGGAGACCCAGTACTTC
v_gene: TRBV6-5
d_gene: -
j_gene: TRBJ2-5
abundance: -

CDR3aa: CASSIGTGRDYGYTF
CDR3nt: TGTGCCAGCAGCATCGGGACAGGCCGTGACTATGGCTACACCTTC
v_gene: TRBV5-8
d_gene: TRBD1
j_gene: TRBJ1-2
abundance: -

CDR3aa: CASSLDRVDTIYF
CDR3nt: TGTGCCAGCAGCTTAGACAGGGTTGACACCATATATTTT
v_gene: TRBV7-9
d_gene: -
j_gene: TRBJ1-3
abundance: -

CDR3aa: CASSLPGTANTGELFF
CDR3nt: TGTGCCAGCAGTCTCCCCGGGACAGCCAACACCGGGGAGCTGTTTTTT
v_gene: TRBV6-6
d_gene: TRBD1
j_gene: TRBJ2-2
abundance: -

CDR3aa: CSVDKFVGQGEFGYTF
CDR3nt: TGCAGCGTTGATAAATTTGTCGGACAGGGGGAATTTGGCTACACCTTC
v_gene: TRBV29-1
d_gene: TRBD1
j_gene: TRBJ1-2
abundance: once

CDR3aa: CASSKDTYSNQPQHF
CDR3nt: TGTGCCAGCAGTAAGGACACTTATAGCAATCAGCCCCAGCATTTT
v_gene: TRBV2
d_gene: -
j_gene: TRBJ1-5
abundance: -

CDR3aa: CASRWTGSDNSPLHF
CDR3nt: TGTGCCAGCAGGTGGACAGGGTCGGATAATTCACCCCTCCACTTT
v_gene: TRBV27
d_gene: TRBD1
j_gene: TRBJ1-6
abundance: -

CDR3aa: CAWNTRGGANEKLFF
CDR3nt: TGTGCCTGGAACACACGGGGGGGAGCTAATGAAAAACTGTTTTTT
v_gene: TRBV30
d_gene: -
j_gene: TRBJ1-4
abundance: -

CDR3aa: CASSRRDSNFYGYTF
CDR3nt: TGTGCCAGCAGCCGCCGGGACAGCAACTTCTATGGCTACACCTTC
v_gene: TRBV7-9
d_gene: TRBD1
j_gene: TRBJ1-2
abundance: -

CDR3aa: CASSYSAQGPYEQYF
CDR3nt: TGTGCCAGCAGTTACTCTGCCCAGGGGCCATACGAGCAGTACTTC
v_gene: TRBV6-6
d_gene: -
j_gene: TRBJ2-7
abundance: -

CDR3aa: CASREQGGTEAFF
CDR3nt: TGTGCCAGCAGAGAACAGGGCGGCACTGAAGCTTTCTTT
v_gene: TRBV2
d_gene: -
j_gene: TRBJ1-1
abundance: -

CDR3aa: CASRQTGEAQPQHF
CDR3nt: TGTGCCAGCAGACAGACCGGGGAGGCTCAGCCCCAGCATTTT
v_gene: TRBV27
d_gene: -
j_gene: TRBJ1-5
abundance: -

CDR3aa: CASSEALQGNEQFF
CDR3nt: TGTGCCAGCAGTGAAGCCTTACAGGGTAATGAGCAGTTCTTC
v_gene: TRBV2
d_gene: -
j_gene: TRBJ2-1
abundance: -

CDR3aa: CASSLLGGEVDEAFF
CDR3nt: TGTGCCAGCAGTTTATTAGGGGGGGAGGTTGATGAAGCTTTCTTT
v_gene: TRBV28
d_gene: -
j_gene: TRBJ1-1
abundance: -

CDR3aa: CASSPSQARSGNTIYF
CDR3nt: TGTGCCAGCAGCCCCAGTCAGGCCCGCTCTGGAAACACCATATATTTT
v_gene: TRBV7-8
d_gene: -
j_gene: TRBJ1-3
abundance: -

CDR3aa: CASSLDLPNYNEQFF
CDR3nt: TGTGCCAGCAGCTTGGACCTACCCAACTACAATGAGCAGTTCTTC
v_gene: TRBV5-6
d_gene: -
j_gene: TRBJ2-1
abundance: -